This entry concerns a single TCR beta chain. The antigen is unknown. A read error may produce the germline difference seen at one junction end. Calling Graves' hyperthyroidism stable meant ophthalmopathy did not progress within 18 months. The hyperthyroidism patients had all been newly diagnosed, and their disease duration was under 2 months. Their ages ranged from 18 to 65 years. These data are taken from a study of T cells in Graves' hyperthyroidism and ophthalmopathy. The germline V gene encodes CDR1 SNHLY and CDR2 FYNNEI. CDR3 length equals 17 residues. Amplification of TCR beta CDR3 regions used RNA as the template. TCR CDR3 underwent first-round RT-PCR with the HTBI primer set. Each CDR3 protein is one row after TCRdb ran MiXCR on the multiplex PCR reads. Among just under 750,000 distinct CDR3 sequences listed, approximately 36% were seen once. General study points: The model forecast ophthalmopathy, anticipating it by a median about 6.5 months before onset. Clonotypes that were expanded in thyroid above 0.001 mostly appeared in blood too.

Sequencing was carried out using blood. The sequence came from a woman aged 40 to 50 with Graves' hyperthyroidism. V usage is TRBV2 and J usage is TRBJ2-2; D possibly corresponds to TRBD1 (6 bases). Written as DNA, the CDR3 is TGTGCCAGCAGTAGCCTCCCGGACAGCGCGAACACCGGGCAGCTGTTTTTT. This sequence encodes CASSSLPDSANTGQLFF.